This TCR beta chain was sequenced during a study of blood T cell repertoires in COVID-19. Trimming shortened V by 4 bases and J by 0 bases, and 6 bases separated the two germline ends. The CDR3 contains 13 residues. From germline, CDR1 is MRHNA and CDR2 SNTAGT. Original methodology: The assay estimated nucleated cells by amplifying reference gene primers. Using immunoSEQ multiplex PCR, the repertoire was profiled, and TCRdb retains in-frame clones only, with some absent. The DNA was the basis for D and trimming; V, J and clone size are from that table. The data show some 160,000 clones, approximately 84% seen once. Seattle-derived patients entered the study during active infection and were followed longitudinally.

V usage is TRBV6-4 and J usage is TRBJ1-1; D remains ambiguous. This TCR was recovered from a woman of 80 years or more with COVID-19, enrolled during active disease. Sequencing used peripheral blood. The CDR3 bases are TGTGCCAGCAGTGCCCAGTTGAACACTGAAGCTTTCTTT. Translated, it gives CASSAQLNTEAFF.